This T cell receptor (beta chain) comes out of a study of blood T cell repertoires in COVID-19. Clones were read by immunoSEQ multiplex PCR, and TCRdb kept only the in-frame ones, dropping some. This table holds about 130,000 clones, around 76% found once. V trimming: 6 bases; J trimming: 7 bases; junction bases outside the gene matches: 17. The CDR3 spans 17 residues. The V gene's germline CDR1 is LNHDA and CDR2 SQIVND (reference sequence). The chain employs TRBV19 and TRBJ2-3, with TRBD1 matching 9 bases. This receptor was taken from a man at least 80 years old with COVID-19, enrolled during active disease. The sample taken for sequencing was peripheral blood. This CDR3 is CASRTSTRTGVGNTQYF. The CDR3 DNA reads as TGTGCCAGTAGAACATCCACTCGGACAGGGGTGGGTAATACGCAGTATTTT.